These 14 T cell receptor beta chains were all obtained from the same sample, sequenced in a study of cytomegalovirus exposure and HLA in healthy donors. PCR involved 60 Vbeta and 13 Jbeta primers. Measured with immunoSEQ multiplex PCR; TCRdb has only the in-frame clones, and not every one. In total, the table holds some 140,000 clones. The sample comprised PBMCs. These receptors all come from a middle-aged woman in good health and CMV-seronegative.

The chain has TRBV18 and TRBJ1-5; D is possibly TRBD1 (5 bases). Deletions cut 3 bases from V and 2 bases from J, with 11 bases between. The germline gives CDR1 KGHSH, CDR2 LQKENI. This CDR3 spans 15 amino acids. DNA of the CDR3: TGTGCCAGCTCACCTCTCCAGGGTGGCAATCAGCCCCAGCATTTT. This sequence encodes CASSPLQGGNQPQHF.

The chain has TRBV6-5 and TRBJ1-1; no reliable D call. Per the germline V gene, CDR1 is MNHEY and CDR2 is SVGAGI. V was trimmed by 0 bases and J by 1 base, leaving 9 bases between them. The CDR3 covers 15 residues. DNA of the CDR3: TGTGCCAGCAGTTACTCGTTCTCCGGGAACACTGAAGCTTTCTTT. Translated: CASSYSFSGNTEAFF.

V and J are TRBV19 and TRBJ2-2, with D uncertain. The CDR3 has 15 amino acids. The ends were cut back, 1 base at V and 2 bases at J, with 8 bases in the middle. Looked up from germline, CDR1 is LNHDA and CDR2 is SQIVND (reference sequence). The CDR3 protein is CASSIVGSNTGELFF. The CDR3 DNA reads as TGTGCCAGTAGTATAGTGGGCTCCAACACCGGGGAGCTGTTTTTT.

The chain links TRBV4-3 to TRBJ1-3, with D tentatively TRBD1 (5 bases). The CDR3 sequence is 15 residues long. Germline loops: CDR1 LGHNA, CDR2 YSLEER. V was pared by 1 base and J by 3 bases, with 10 bases between. The CDR3 coding sequence is TGCGCCAGCAGCCAAGCCGGGGGTCTTGGAAACACCATATATTTT. Translating it yields CASSQAGGLGNTIYF.

The chain couples TRBV10-3 to TRBJ2-7; 11 bases are a match to TRBD1. Per the germline V gene, CDR1 is ENHRY and CDR2 is SYGVKD. The V and J ends lost 10 bases and 5 bases, in that order; junction bases with no gene match: 10. CDR3 length equals 14 residues. The DNA of the CDR3 is TGTGCCACCACCCGGACAGGGGGCGTCGACGAGCAGTACTTC. Translating gives CATTRTGGVDEQYF.

V usage is TRBV6-5 and J usage is TRBJ1-1; no reliable D call. Trimming removed 6 bases at V and 10 bases at J, with 12 bases between. The CDR3 is 11 residues long. Germline V gene lookup returns CDR1 MNHEY and CDR2 SVGAGI. For the CDR3, the DNA is TGTGCCAGCAGCCTTCCCCCCGGAGCTTTCTTT. This sequence encodes CASSLPPGAFF.

The J gene is TRBJ2-7, the V gene TRBV6-1; D unclear. The germline gives CDR1 MNHNS, CDR2 SASEGT. The V gene lost 0 bases and the J gene lost 3 bases, with 6 bases spanning the gap. The CDR3 contains 13 residues. The CDR3 spells CASSEARLYEQYF. The CDR3 region has the DNA TGTGCCAGCAGTGAAGCCAGGCTCTACGAGCAGTACTTC.

The V and J genes are TRBV11-2 and TRBJ1-1; TRBD1 matches at 12 bases. The V segment lost 4 bases and the J segment 10 bases; nucleotides outside the gene matches: 10. The CDR3 consists of 15 residues. Germline V CDR1 and CDR2: SGHAT, FQNNGV. CDR3 DNA: TGTGCCAGCAGCTCTCGATTGGGACAGGGGGCGACAGCTTTCTTT. Amino acids: CASSSRLGQGATAFF.

This chain uses TRBV6-5 with TRBJ2-3; possible D gene TRBD2, 6 bases. V was pared by 6 bases and J by 5 bases, with 15 bases between. The CDR3 sequence is 14 residues long. CDR1 is MNHEY, CDR2 SVGAGI, per germline. The CDR3 sequence: CASSLRDFLDTQYF. The CDR3 DNA reads TGTGCCAGCAGCTTACGGGACTTCCTAGATACGCAGTATTTT.

This chain uses TRBV6-5 with TRBJ1-3; D remains ambiguous. Germline V gene data show CDR1 as MNHEY and CDR2 as SVGAGI. The ends were cut back, 4 bases at V and 4 bases at J, with 8 bases in the middle. The CDR3 has 13 amino acids. The CDR3 sequence is CASSFTEGNTIYF. Here the CDR3 DNA reads TGTGCCAGCAGTTTTACAGAGGGAAACACCATATATTTT.

The chain uses TRBV19 and TRBJ1-4, with 12 nucleotides matching TRBD1. The germline V gene encodes CDR1 LNHDA and CDR2 SQIVND (reference sequence). This CDR3 has 15 amino acids. The V segment lost 7 bases and the J segment 7 bases; nucleotides outside the gene matches: 7. The CDR3 nucleotides read TGTGCCAGTATCGGGGACAGGGGGCGCGGTGAAAAACTGTTTTTT. It translates to CASIGDRGRGEKLFF.

This chain connects TRBV5-1 to TRBJ1-3; tentative D call: TRBD1 (5 bases). Trimming cost V 4 bases and J 0 bases, with 20 bases left between them. Germline CDR1 SGHRS, CDR2 YFSETQ. The CDR3 contains 18 residues. Written as DNA, the CDR3 is TGCGCCAGCAGCATGATGGGGCAGGGATCCCTCTCTGGAAACACCATATATTTT. It yields the protein CASSMMGQGSLSGNTIYF.

The J gene is TRBJ2-2, the V gene TRBV11-2, with D maybe TRBD1 (6 bases). Germline V gene data show CDR1 as SGHAT and CDR2 as FQNNGV. V was clipped by 5 bases and J by 1 base, with 14 bases between them. This CDR3 spans 16 amino acids. The CDR3 protein is CASSPTGQRNTGELFF. The CDR3 bases are TGTGCCAGCAGCCCGACTGGACAGAGGAACACCGGGGAGCTGTTTTTT.

The chain uses TRBV6-5 and TRBJ1-3; D not certain. The CDR3 contains 13 residues. Germline V gives CDR1 MNHEY, CDR2 SVGAGI. Trimming left V 7 bases short and J 0 bases short, with 7 bases between. CDR3 residues: CASNTNSGNTIYF. The DNA of the CDR3 is TGTGCCAGCAACACGAACTCTGGAAACACCATATATTTT.